A selection of T cell receptor beta chains follows, all from one sample in a study of glioma-infiltrating T cells after dendritic cell vaccination. TCRdb's table, derived via immunoSEQ multiplex PCR, lists solely in-frame clones and lacks some. There are about 82,000 clones in the sample; about 90% occur only once, and approximately 2.9% lies in the top ten. The sequenced sample was blood, obtained before dendritic cell vaccination. These receptors came from a human donor with glioblastoma. The CDR3 runs from the conserved cysteine through the conserved F or W. D genes are given only for firm matches. Clone size is stated in some rows and not others, as once, few, many or a class when expanded.

d_gene | j_gene | v_gene | abundance | CDR3nt | CDR3aa
TRBD2 | TRBJ2-3 | TRBV2 | . | TGTGCCAGCATTAAAAGCGGGGGGGCAGATACGCAGTATTTT | CASIKSGGADTQYF
TRBD1 | TRBJ2-5 | TRBV6-1 | once | TGTGCCAGCAAGGACAGGGATCGACAAGAGACCCAGTACTTC | CASKDRDRQETQYF
TRBD2 | TRBJ2-7 | TRBV18 | . | TGTGCCAGCTCCCCCCCTAGCGGGAGTCCCTACGAGCAGTACTTC | CASSPPSGSPYEQYF
. | TRBJ1-5 | TRBV28 | . | TGTGCCAGCAGTAGAAGGGGTGGCAATCAGCCCCAGCATTTT | CASSRRGGNQPQHF
. | TRBJ1-1 | TRBV2 | . | TGTGCCAGCTTGGGGCGGACGAACACTGAAGCTTTCTTT | CASLGRTNTEAFF
TRBD2 | TRBJ2-5 | TRBV30 | . | TGTGCCTGGGGGACTAGCGGGAGGCCGTACCAAGAGACCCAGTACTTC | CAWGTSGRPYQETQYF
TRBD2 | TRBJ2-3 | TRBV5-4 | . | TGTGCCAGCAGCCGGGACTACCCTAGCACAGATACGCAGTATTTT | CASSRDYPSTDTQYF
. | TRBJ1-6 | TRBV2 | . | TGTGCCAGCAGTGATGCGAGCTCCTATAATTCACCCCTCCACTTT | CASSDASSYNSPLHF
TRBD2 | TRBJ2-3 | TRBV7-2 | . | TGTGCCAGCAGCATGGAGGGACTAGCGGACACAGATACGCAGTATTTT | CASSMEGLADTDTQYF
TRBD1 | TRBJ1-5 | TRBV4-1 | . | TGCGCCAGCAGCCAAGTATCGGGACAGGGCAGGCAGCCCCAGCATTTT | CASSQVSGQGRQPQHF
. | TRBJ1-2 | TRBV15 | . | TGTGCCACCATGCAGTCGGCGGGTAGAGGCTATGGCTACACCTTC | CATMQSAGRGYGYTF
TRBD1 | TRBJ1-6 | TRBV27 | . | TGTGCCAGCAGTTGGGGACAGGGGGCTGATTCACCCCTCCACTTT | CASSWGQGADSPLHF
. | TRBJ1-1 | TRBV7-7 | . | TGTGCTAGCAGCTCCACCTTTGGGGGGGGGCGAACGTATGAAGCTTTCTTT | CASSSTFGGGRTYEAFF
TRBD1 | TRBJ2-6 | TRBV5-1 | . | TGCGCCAGCAGCGCAGGGGACAGGGGGCACTCTGGGGCCAACGTCCTGACTTTC | CASSAGDRGHSGANVLTF
TRBD1 | TRBJ2-7 | TRBV9 | . | TGTGCCAGCAGCTCCCACGGGGGACAGGTTTTTGGGGAGCAGTACTTC | CASSSHGGQVFGEQYF
. | TRBJ1-6 | TRBV4-1 | . | TGCGCCAGCAGCCCCACACCAAATAATTCACCCCTCCACTTT | CASSPTPNNSPLHF
. | TRBJ1-1 | TRBV5-1 | . | TGCGCCAGCAGCTTCCAACCTGGGCTGAACACTGAAGCTTTCTTT | CASSFQPGLNTEAFF
TRBD1 | TRBJ1-1 | TRBV28 | . | TGTGCCAGCAGTTCCCTTCTACAGGGGGAGAACACTGAAGCTTTCTTT | CASSSLLQGENTEAFF
TRBD1 | TRBJ1-5 | TRBV18 | . | TGTGCCAGCTCACCAGACAGGGGATTGAATCAGCCCCAGCATTTT | CASSPDRGLNQPQHF
TRBD1 | TRBJ1-1 | TRBV11-2 | . | TGTGCCAGCAGTTTGGGGTCAGGGGGAACCACTGAAGCTTTCTTT | CASSLGSGGTTEAFF
. | TRBJ1-2 | TRBV5-5 | once | TGTGCCAGCAGTTCGACGGGTCTGGACTATGGCTACACCTTC | CASSSTGLDYGYTF
. | TRBJ1-2 | TRBV9 | . | TGTGCCAGCAGTAAAACCGGGACACCCTATGGCTACACCTTC | CASSKTGTPYGYTF